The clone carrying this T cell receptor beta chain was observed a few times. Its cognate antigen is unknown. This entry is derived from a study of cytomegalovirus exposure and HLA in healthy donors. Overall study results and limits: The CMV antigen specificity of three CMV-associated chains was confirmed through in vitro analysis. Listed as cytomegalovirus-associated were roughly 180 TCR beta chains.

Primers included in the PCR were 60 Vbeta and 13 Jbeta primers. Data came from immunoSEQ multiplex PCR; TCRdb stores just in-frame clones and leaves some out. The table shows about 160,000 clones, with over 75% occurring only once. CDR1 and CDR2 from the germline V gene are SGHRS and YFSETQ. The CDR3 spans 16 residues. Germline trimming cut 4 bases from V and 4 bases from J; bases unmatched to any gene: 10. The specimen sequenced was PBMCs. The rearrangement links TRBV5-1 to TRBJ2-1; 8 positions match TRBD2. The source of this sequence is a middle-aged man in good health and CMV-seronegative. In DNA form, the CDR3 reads TGCGCCAGCAGCGGAACACGGGGGGGGTCTTACAATGAGCAGTTCTTC. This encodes CASSGTRGGSYNEQFF.